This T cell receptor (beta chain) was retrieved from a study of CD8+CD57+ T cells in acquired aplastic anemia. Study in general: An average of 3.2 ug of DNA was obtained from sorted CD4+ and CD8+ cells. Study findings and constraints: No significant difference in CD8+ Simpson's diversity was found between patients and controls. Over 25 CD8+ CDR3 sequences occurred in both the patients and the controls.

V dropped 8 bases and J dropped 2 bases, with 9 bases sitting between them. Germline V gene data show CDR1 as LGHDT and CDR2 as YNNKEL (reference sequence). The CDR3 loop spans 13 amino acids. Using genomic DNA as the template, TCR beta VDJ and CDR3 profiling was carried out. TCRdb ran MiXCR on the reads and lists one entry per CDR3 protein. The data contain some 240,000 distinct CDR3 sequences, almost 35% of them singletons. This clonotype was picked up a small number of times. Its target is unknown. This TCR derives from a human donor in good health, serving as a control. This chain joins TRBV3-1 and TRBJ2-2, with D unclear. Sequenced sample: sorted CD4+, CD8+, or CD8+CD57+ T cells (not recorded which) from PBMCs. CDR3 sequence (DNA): TGTGCCAGCCTACAGCTTAACACCGGGGAGCTGTTTTTT. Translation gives CASLQLNTGELFF.